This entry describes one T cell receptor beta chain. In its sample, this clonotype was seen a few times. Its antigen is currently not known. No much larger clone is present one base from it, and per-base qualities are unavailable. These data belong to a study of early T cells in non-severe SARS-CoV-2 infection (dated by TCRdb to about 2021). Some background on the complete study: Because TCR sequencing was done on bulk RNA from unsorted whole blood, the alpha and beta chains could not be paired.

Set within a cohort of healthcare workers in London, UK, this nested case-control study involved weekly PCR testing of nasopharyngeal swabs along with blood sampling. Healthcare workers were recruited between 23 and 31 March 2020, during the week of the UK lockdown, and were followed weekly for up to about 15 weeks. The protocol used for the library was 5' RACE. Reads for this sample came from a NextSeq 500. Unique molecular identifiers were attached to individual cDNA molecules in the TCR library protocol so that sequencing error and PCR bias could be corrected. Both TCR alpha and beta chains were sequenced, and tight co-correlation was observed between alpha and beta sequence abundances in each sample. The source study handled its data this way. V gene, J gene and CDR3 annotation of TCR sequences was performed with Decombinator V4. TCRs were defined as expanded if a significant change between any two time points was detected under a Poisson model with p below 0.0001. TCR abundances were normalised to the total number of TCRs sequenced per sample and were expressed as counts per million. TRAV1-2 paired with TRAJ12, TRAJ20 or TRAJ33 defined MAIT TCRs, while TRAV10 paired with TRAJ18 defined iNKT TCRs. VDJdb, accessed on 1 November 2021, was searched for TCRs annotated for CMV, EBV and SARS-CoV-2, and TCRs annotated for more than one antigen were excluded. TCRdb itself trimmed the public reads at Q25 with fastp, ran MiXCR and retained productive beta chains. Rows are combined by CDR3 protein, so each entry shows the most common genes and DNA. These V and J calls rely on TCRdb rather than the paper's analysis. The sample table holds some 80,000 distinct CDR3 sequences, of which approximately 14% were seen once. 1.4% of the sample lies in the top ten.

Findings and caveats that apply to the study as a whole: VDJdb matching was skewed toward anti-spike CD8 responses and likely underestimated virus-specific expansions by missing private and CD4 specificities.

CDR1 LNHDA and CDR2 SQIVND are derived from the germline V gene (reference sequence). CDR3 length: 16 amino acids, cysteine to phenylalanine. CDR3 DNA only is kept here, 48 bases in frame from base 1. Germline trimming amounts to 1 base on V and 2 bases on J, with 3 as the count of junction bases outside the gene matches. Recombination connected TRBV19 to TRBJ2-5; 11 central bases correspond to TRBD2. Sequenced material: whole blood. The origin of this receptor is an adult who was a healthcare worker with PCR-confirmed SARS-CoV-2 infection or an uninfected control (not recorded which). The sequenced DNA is TGTGCCAGTAGTATAGGGCTAGCGGGGGGACAAGAGACCCAGTACTTC. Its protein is CASSIGLAGGQETQYF.